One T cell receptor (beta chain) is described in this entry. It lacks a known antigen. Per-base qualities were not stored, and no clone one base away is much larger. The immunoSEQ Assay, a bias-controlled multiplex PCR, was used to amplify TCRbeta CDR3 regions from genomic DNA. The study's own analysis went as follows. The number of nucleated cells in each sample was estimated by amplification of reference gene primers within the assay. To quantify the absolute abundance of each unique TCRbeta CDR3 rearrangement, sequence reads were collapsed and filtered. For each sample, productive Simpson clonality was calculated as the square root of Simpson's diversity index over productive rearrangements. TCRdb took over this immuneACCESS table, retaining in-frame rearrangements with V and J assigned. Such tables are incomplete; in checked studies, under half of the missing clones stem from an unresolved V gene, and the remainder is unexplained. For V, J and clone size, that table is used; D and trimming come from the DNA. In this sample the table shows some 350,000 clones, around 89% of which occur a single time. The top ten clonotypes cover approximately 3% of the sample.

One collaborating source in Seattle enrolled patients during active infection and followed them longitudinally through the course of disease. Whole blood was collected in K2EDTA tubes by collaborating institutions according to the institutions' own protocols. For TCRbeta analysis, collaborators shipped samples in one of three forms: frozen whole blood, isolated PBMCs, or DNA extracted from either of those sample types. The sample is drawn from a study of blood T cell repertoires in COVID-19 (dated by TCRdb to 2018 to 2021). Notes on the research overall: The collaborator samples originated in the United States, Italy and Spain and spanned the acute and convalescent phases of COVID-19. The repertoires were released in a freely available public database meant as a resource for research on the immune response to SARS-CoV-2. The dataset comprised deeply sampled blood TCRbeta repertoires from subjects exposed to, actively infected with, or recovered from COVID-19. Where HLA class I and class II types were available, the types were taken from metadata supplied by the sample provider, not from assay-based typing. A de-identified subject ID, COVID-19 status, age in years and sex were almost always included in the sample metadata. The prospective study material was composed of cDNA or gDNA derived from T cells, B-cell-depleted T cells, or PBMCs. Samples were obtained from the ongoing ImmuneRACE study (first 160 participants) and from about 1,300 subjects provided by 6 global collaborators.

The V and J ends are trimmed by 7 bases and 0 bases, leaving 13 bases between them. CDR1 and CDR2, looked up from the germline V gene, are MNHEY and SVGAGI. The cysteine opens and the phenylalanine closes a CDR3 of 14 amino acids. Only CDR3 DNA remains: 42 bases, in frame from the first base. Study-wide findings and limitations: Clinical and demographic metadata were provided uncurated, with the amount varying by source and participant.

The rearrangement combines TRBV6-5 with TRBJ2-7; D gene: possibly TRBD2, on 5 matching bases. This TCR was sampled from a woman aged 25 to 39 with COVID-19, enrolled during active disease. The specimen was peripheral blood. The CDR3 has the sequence CASNFEGFSYEQYF. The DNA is TGTGCCAGCAATTTTGAGGGATTCTCCTACGAGCAGTACTTC.